The source of this TCR beta chain is a study of graft-versus-host responses after intestinal transplantation. Study information: The whole recipient group had anti-thymocyte globulin induction followed by tacrolimus and steroids for roughly three years.

With regard to this clone: The antigen is undetermined.

Germline CDR1 is SGDLS and CDR2 is YYNGEE. The length of the CDR3 is 16 residues. V dropped 1 base and J dropped 6; count of bases not matched to a gene: 12. Repertoires were generated with immunoSEQ multiplex PCR, while TCRdb's copy carries only in-frame clones and drops some. The profile covers around 95,000 clones, with roughly 87% appearing a single time and 0.95% taken by the ten largest. Overall study results and limits: Declines in HvG clones occurring early post-transplant were associated with peak circulating GvH clone levels. The authors found GvH clones in recipient marrow, some appearing first in ileum or blood.

The chain combines TRBV9 with TRBJ2-7; 8 nucleotides line up with TRBD1. This receptor was obtained from a human donor who was the organ donor for an intestinal transplant. Source: unstimulated CD4+ T cells sorted from spleen or lymph node cells, taken before transplant. As DNA, the CDR3 is TGTGCCAGCAGCGTAAGGGGAGCAGGGGGCAAATCCGAGCAGTACTTC. Translating gives CASSVRGAGGKSEQYF.